The present entry profiles one T cell receptor (beta chain) with its context. Its antigen is as yet unknown. Use of 60 Vbeta and 13 Jbeta primers characterized the PCR. Profiled with immunoSEQ multiplex PCR; TCRdb holds only in-frame clones, not every one. The sample holds 100,000 or so clones, about four fifths seen once. The ends lost 3 bases at V and 7 bases at J; junction bases unmatched: 14. This CDR3 is 15 amino acids long. Germline lookup yields CDR1 SQVTM and CDR2 ANQGSEA. This specimen comes from a study of cytomegalovirus exposure and HLA in healthy donors. Study-level findings and limits: Highly shared variants forming one cluster were likely a sequencing artifact. Reportedly, HLA-A and HLA-B alleles of most subjects were accurately predicted from TCR beta.

This TCR was sampled from a man younger than 45 in good health and CMV-seronegative. The sample comprised PBMCs. The V and J genes are TRBV29-1 and TRBJ1-1, with 7 bases lining up with TRBD1. CDR3 sequence reads: CSVDPWGQPNGEAFF. In DNA form, the CDR3 reads TGCAGCGTTGACCCTTGGGGACAGCCTAATGGTGAAGCTTTCTTT.